This note documents a single T cell receptor beta chain sequence. This clone's antigen is unknown. No much larger clonotype is one base removed from it; base qualities were not supplied. The data derive from a study of control samples from healthy donors and cancer patients (dated by TCRdb to between 2020 and 2021). Library prep was done by the immunoSEQ multiplex PCR assay. Drawn from immuneACCESS, this table holds only the in-frame rearrangements with V and J called that TCRdb kept. Clones are partly lost; checked studies trace under half to an unresolved V gene and leave the rest unexplained. Here the sample has about 160,000 clones; just over 95% occur a single time. Jointly, the top ten make up over 1% of the sample. CDR1 and CDR2 were assigned from the germline V gene as MDHEN and SYDVKM. Including cysteine and phenylalanine, the CDR3 has 19 amino acids. Only CDR3 DNA remains: 57 bases, in frame from the first base. The junction shows trimming of 6 bases on V and 0 bases on J, and the gene matches do not reach 11 bases of it.

The chain links TRBV28 with TRBJ2-7; a stretch of 16 junction bases matches TRBD2. The sequenced sample consisted of blood. The source is a woman in her twenties or thirties in good health. The sequenced DNA is TGTGCCAGCAGCCGATACCCGGGACTAGCGGGGGGGCTCTCCTACGAGCAGTACTTC. Translated, this is CASSRYPGLAGGLSYEQYF.